This T cell receptor beta chain was profiled in a study of regulatory T cells in long-lasting Graves disease. Study findings and constraints: Tissue studied was limited to peripheral blood, excluding thyroid tissue.

Remarks on this clonotype: The antigen is not known. This may be a read error: a much more frequent sequence differs by one nucleotide.

The authors built TCR beta libraries using iRepertoire HTBI primers and Arm-PCR of CDR3 regions. Original processing methods: Identification across samples found more than 55 TRBV and roughly 14 TRBJ segments. MiXCR, run by TCRdb on the multiplex PCR reads, gives a single entry per CDR3 protein. What appears here as the V and J calls and clone size reflects TCRdb's work, not the paper's. This table has 350,000 to 550,000 distinct CDR3 sequences, more than 12% appearing once. Time point reported: newly diagnosed GD, antithyroid drugs for less than 3 months. Extracted PBMC RNA gave rise to the TCR library. Deletions cut 1 base from V and 7 bases from J, with 11 bases between. The CDR3 has 13 residues. Germline CDR1 DFQATT, CDR2 SNEGSKA (reference sequence). These data are also associated with another study on T cells in Graves' hyperthyroidism and ophthalmopathy. According to that study: Stable Graves' hyperthyroidism meant no ophthalmopathy progression within 18 months. The HTBI primer set served for first-round RT-PCR of the TCR CDR3.

Sample: peripheral blood mononuclear cells (PBMCs), taken at new diagnosis, from a patient treated with antithyroid drugs. The V gene is TRBV20-1, the J gene TRBJ2-1; D uncertain. The TCR sequence derives from a woman aged 25 to 39 with Graves disease. CDR3 coding DNA: TGCAGTGCTAGAGGAACGGACCGGAATGAGCAGTTCTTC. This encodes CSARGTDRNEQFF.